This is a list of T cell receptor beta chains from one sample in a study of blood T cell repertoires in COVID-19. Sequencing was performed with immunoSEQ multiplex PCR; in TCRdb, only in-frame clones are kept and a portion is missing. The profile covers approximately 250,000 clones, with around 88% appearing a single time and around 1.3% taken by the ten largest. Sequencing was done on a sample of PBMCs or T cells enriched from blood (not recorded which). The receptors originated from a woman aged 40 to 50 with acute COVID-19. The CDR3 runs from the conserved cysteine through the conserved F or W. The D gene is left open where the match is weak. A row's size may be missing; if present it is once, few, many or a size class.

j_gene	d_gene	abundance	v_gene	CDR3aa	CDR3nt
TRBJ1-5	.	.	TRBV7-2	CASSLEQISNQPQHF	TGTGCCAGCAGCTTAGAACAAATCAGCAATCAGCCCCAGCATTTT
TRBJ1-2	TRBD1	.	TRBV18	CASSQTGATNYGYTF	TGTGCCAGCTCACAAACAGGGGCCACTAACTATGGCTACACCTTC
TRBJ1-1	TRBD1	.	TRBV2	CASRGRQGGNTEAFF	TGTGCCAGCAGGGGTAGACAGGGAGGGAACACTGAAGCTTTCTTT
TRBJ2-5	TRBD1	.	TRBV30	CAWSRGSRETQYF	TGTGCCTGGAGCAGGGGGTCGCGAGAGACCCAGTACTTC
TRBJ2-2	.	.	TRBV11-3	CASTPGLPNTGELFF	TGTGCCAGCACCCCGGGACTTCCGAACACCGGGGAGCTGTTTTTT
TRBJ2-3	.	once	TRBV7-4	CASTPGTDTQYF	TGTGCCAGCACGCCGGGAACTGATACGCAGTATTTT
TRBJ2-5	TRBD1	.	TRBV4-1	CASSQDLQGVGETQYF	TGCGCCAGCAGCCAAGATTTGCAGGGGGTGGGGGAGACCCAGTACTTC
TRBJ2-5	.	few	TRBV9	CASSRGGAQETQYF	TGTGCCAGCAGCAGAGGAGGGGCGCAAGAGACCCAGTACTTC
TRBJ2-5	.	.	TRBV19	CASTSSIRETQYF	TGTGCCAGTACCTCATCAATACGGGAGACCCAGTACTTC
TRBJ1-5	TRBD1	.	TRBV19	CASGDRGTRGRNQPQHF	TGTGCCAGTGGGGACAGGGGGACTCGCGGGCGCAATCAGCCCCAGCATTTT
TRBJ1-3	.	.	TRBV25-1	CASTFAGNTIYF	TGTGCCAGCACCTTTGCTGGAAACACCATATATTTT
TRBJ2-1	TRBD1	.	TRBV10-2	CASSGPPGTAFANEQFF	TGCGCCAGCAGTGGCCCACCCGGGACAGCCTTCGCCAATGAGCAGTTCTTC
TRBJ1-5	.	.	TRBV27	CASSKQGVGNQPQHF	TGTGCCAGCAGTAAGCAGGGTGTCGGCAATCAGCCCCAGCATTTT
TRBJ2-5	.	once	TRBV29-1	CSVDFVKGETQYF	TGCAGCGTTGATTTCGTAAAGGGGGAGACCCAGTACTTC
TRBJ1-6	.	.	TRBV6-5	CASSYGGWNSPLHF	TGTGCCAGCAGTTATGGGGGGTGGAATTCACCCCTCCACTTT
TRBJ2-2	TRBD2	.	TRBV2	CASRGTPGLAGGRSTGELFF	TGTGCCAGCAGGGGAACGCCGGGACTAGCGGGAGGGCGATCCACCGGGGAGCTGTTTTTT
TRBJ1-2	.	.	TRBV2	CASSAAHYGYTF	TGTGCCAGCAGCGCGGCCCACTATGGCTACACCTTC
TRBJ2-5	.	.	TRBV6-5	CASSYSGGGTQYF	TGTGCCAGCAGTTACTCCGGCGGGGGCACCCAGTACTTC
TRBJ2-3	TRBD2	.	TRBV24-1	CATSDSRTSGSKDTQYF	TGTGCCACCAGTGATTCCCGGACTAGCGGGAGTAAAGATACGCAGTATTTT
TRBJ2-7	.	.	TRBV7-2	CASSLALDRTYEQYF	TGTGCCAGCAGCTTAGCGTTAGACAGGACCTACGAGCAGTACTTC
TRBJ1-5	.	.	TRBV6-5	CASSYGQQQPQHF	TGTGCCAGCAGTTATGGGCAGCAACAGCCCCAGCATTTT
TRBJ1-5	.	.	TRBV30	CAWSGGGLQPQHF	TGTGCCTGGAGTGGGGGGGGGCTTCAGCCCCAGCATTTT
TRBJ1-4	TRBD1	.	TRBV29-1	CSVNPGTGGGGLFF	TGCAGCGTAAACCCAGGGACAGGGGGCGGAGGACTGTTTTTT
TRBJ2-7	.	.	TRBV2	CASRVGGHPTYEQYF	TGTGCCAGCAGGGTGGGGGGGCACCCAACCTACGAGCAGTACTTC
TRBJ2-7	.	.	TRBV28	CASSSPGASSYEQYF	TGTGCCAGCAGCTCCCCTGGAGCCTCCTCCTACGAGCAGTACTTC
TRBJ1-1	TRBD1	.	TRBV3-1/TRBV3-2	CASSHGDRGTEAFF	TGTGCCAGCAGCCATGGGGACAGGGGTACTGAAGCTTTCTTT
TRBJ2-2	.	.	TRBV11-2	CASSLREMNTGELFF	TGTGCCAGCAGCTTAAGGGAGATGAACACCGGGGAGCTGTTTTTT
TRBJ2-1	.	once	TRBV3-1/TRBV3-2	CASSQEVMREQFF	TGTGCCAGCAGCCAAGAAGTAATGAGGGAGCAGTTCTTC
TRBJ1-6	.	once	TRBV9	CASSSWGGYNSPLHF	TGTGCCAGCAGCTCCTGGGGGGGCTATAATTCACCCCTCCACTTT
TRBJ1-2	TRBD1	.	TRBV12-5	CASGSQGRSYGYTF	TGTGCTAGTGGTTCACAGGGGAGGAGCTATGGCTACACCTTC
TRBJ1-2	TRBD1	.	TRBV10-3	CAIEPGQGFNGYTF	TGTGCCATTGAACCGGGACAGGGCTTCAATGGCTACACCTTC
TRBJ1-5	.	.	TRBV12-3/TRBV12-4	CASSPGNQPQHF	TGTGCCAGCAGCCCTGGCAATCAGCCCCAGCATTTT